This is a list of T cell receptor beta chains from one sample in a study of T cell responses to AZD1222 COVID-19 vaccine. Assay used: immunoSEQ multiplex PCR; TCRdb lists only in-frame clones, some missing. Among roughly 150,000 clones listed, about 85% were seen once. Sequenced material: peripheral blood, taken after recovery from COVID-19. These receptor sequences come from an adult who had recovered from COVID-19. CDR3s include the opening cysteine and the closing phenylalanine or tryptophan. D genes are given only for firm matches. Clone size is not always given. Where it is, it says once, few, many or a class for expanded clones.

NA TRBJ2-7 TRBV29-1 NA CSVEGSEVSSYEQYF TGCAGCGTTGAGGGGTCAGAGGTGAGCTCCTACGAGCAGTACTTC
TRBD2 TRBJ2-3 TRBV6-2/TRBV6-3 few CASSYGLEADTQYF TGTGCCAGCAGTTACGGACTAGAGGCAGATACGCAGTATTTT
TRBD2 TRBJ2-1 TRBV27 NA CASSTSGGGRNEQFF TGTGCCAGCAGCACTTCCGGGGGAGGGCGTAATGAGCAGTTCTTC
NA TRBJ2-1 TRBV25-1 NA CASSTSRGGRSYNEQFF TGTGCCAGCAGTACGTCTAGGGGGGGCCGCTCCTACAATGAGCAGTTCTTC
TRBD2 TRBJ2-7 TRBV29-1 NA CSVDGLAGVHEQYF TGCAGCGTTGATGGACTAGCGGGAGTCCACGAGCAGTACTTC
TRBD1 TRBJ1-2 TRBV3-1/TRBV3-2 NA CASSLTGNVYGYTF TGTGCCAGCAGCCTGACAGGGAATGTATATGGCTACACCTTC
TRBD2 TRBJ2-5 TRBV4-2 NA CASSQSGTGGETQYF TGTGCCAGCAGCCAAAGCGGGACCGGAGGGGAGACCCAGTACTTC
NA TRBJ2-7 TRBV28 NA CASYLGHNHEQYF TGTGCCAGCTACTTAGGTCACAATCACGAGCAGTACTTC
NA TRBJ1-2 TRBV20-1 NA CSASGRPGYTF TGCAGTGCTAGCGGCAGGCCGGGCTACACCTTC
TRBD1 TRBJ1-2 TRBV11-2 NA CASSLDPDRVYGYTF TGTGCCAGCAGCTTAGACCCCGACAGGGTGTATGGCTACACCTTC
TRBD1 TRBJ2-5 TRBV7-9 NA CASSLGDRGLQETQYF TGTGCCAGCAGCTTAGGAGACAGGGGATTACAAGAGACCCAGTACTTC
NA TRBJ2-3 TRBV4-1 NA CASSQDRKRDTQYF TGCGCCAGCAGCCAAGACAGGAAGAGAGATACGCAGTATTTT
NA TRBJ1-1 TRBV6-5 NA CASTGNTEAFF TGTGCCAGCACAGGGAACACTGAAGCTTTCTTT
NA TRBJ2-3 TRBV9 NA CASSGPGLSTDTQYF TGTGCCAGCAGCGGGCCGGGACTTAGCACAGATACGCAGTATTTT
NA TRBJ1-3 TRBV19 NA CASSISQITGNTIYF TGTGCCAGTAGTATCAGTCAGATAACTGGAAACACCATATATTTT
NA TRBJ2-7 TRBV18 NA CASSPRRGAGGSYEQYF TGTGCCAGCTCACCACGCCGGGGGGCAGGGGGGTCCTACGAGCAGTACTTC
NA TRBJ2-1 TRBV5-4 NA CASSLTSSSYNEQFF TGTGCCAGCAGCTTGACTAGCTCCTCGTACAATGAGCAGTTCTTC
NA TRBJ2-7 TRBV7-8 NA CASSHNPGYEQYF TGTGCCAGCAGCCATAACCCGGGATACGAGCAGTACTTC
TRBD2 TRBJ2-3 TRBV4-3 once CASSQDSAGGGPDTQYF TGCGCCAGCAGCCAAGACTCGGCGGGGGGGGGTCCAGATACGCAGTATTTT
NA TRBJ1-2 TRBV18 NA CASSPGTDSNGYTF TGTGCCAGCTCACCAGGGACCGACTCTAATGGCTACACCTTC
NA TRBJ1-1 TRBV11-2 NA CASSYTGTVNTEAFF TGTGCCAGCAGCTACACCGGGACCGTGAACACTGAAGCTTTCTTT
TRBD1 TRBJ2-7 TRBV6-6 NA CASSWDRDYEQYF TGTGCCAGCAGCTGGGACAGGGATTACGAGCAGTACTTC
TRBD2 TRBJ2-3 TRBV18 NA CASSSTSGGAGDTQYF TGTGCCAGCTCATCGACTAGCGGGGGAGCGGGAGATACGCAGTATTTT
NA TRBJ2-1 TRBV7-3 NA CASSLWGGVYNEQFF TGTGCCAGCAGCTTATGGGGTGGGGTCTACAATGAGCAGTTCTTC
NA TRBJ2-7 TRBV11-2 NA CASSSPRVGGYEQYF TGTGCCAGCAGCTCCCCCAGGGTGGGGGGCTACGAGCAGTACTTC
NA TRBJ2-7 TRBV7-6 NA CASSARGVTHRGEQYF TGTGCCAGCAGCGCCCGGGGCGTCACCCATCGAGGCGAGCAGTACTTC
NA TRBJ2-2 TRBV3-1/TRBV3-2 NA CASSQDPDRVNGELFF TGTGCCAGCAGCCAAGATCCGGACAGAGTTAACGGGGAGCTGTTTTTT
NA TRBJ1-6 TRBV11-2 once CASSLRTGREGSPLHF TGTGCCAGCAGCCTACGGACGGGCAGGGAGGGTTCACCCCTCCACTTT
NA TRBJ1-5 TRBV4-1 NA CASSQDADSNQPQHF TGCGCCAGCAGCCAAGATGCAGATAGCAATCAGCCCCAGCATTTT
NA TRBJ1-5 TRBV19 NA CASSIWGREESVYQPQHF TGTGCCAGTAGTATATGGGGACGTGAAGAATCCGTTTATCAGCCCCAGCATTTT
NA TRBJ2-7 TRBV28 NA CASSSPSTVPNGQYF TGTGCCAGCAGCTCTCCCTCGACAGTCCCCAACGGCCAGTACTTC
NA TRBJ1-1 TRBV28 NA CASRIQGRDTEAFF TGTGCCAGCAGGATCCAGGGTAGGGACACTGAAGCTTTCTTT
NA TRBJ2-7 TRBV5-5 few CASSLAHTVKAYEQYF TGTGCCAGCAGCTTGGCTCACACAGTGAAAGCCTACGAGCAGTACTTC
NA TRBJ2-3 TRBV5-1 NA CASSLNPQSPTDTQYF TGCGCCAGCAGCTTGAACCCCCAATCCCCGACAGATACGCAGTATTTT
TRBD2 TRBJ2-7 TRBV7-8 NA CASSLLAGESEQYF TGTGCCAGCAGCTTACTAGCGGGAGAGAGCGAGCAGTACTTC
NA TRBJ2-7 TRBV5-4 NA CASSLANSYEQYF TGTGCCAGCAGCTTGGCCAACTCCTACGAGCAGTACTTC
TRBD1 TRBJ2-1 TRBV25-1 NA CASSEGQGFNEQFF TGTGCCAGCAGTGAGGGACAGGGATTCAATGAGCAGTTCTTC
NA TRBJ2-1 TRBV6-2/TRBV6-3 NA CASSYRDNEQFF TGTGCCAGCAGTTACAGGGACAATGAGCAGTTCTTC
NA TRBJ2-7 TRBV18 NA CASSPNLGGNEQYF TGTGCCAGCTCACCAAACTTGGGGGGCAACGAGCAGTACTTC
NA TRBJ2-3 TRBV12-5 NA CASGPGVPSTDTQYF TGTGCTAGTGGCCCCGGGGTACCCAGCACAGATACGCAGTATTTT
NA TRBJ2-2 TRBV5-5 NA CASSRLVQPNTGELFF TGTGCCAGCAGCCGCCTAGTACAGCCGAACACCGGGGAGCTGTTTTTT
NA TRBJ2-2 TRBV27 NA CASSLPSWGELFF TGTGCCAGCAGTTTACCTAGCTGGGGGGAGCTGTTTTTT
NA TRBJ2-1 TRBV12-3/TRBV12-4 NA CASGAYNEQFF TGTGCCAGCGGAGCTTACAATGAGCAGTTCTTC
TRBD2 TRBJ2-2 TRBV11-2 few CASRPIAGGGELFF TGTGCCAGCAGACCTATAGCGGGAGGCGGGGAGCTGTTTTTT
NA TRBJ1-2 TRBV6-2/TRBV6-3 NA CASTPAGRENYGYTF TGTGCCAGCACCCCGGCCGGCAGAGAGAACTATGGCTACACCTTC
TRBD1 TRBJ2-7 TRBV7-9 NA CASSSGQGRFHEQYF TGTGCCAGCAGCTCTGGACAGGGAAGATTCCACGAGCAGTACTTC
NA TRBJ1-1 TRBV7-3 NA CASSLQENTEAFF TGTGCCAGCAGCTTACAGGAGAACACTGAAGCTTTCTTT
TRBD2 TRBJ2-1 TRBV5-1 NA CASSLVAGAYNEQFF TGCGCCAGCAGCTTGGTAGCGGGGGCCTACAATGAGCAGTTCTTC
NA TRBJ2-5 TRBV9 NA CASSVGLGETQYF TGTGCCAGCAGCGTAGGTCTGGGGGAGACCCAGTACTTC
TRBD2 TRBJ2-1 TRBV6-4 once CASSDSTGGPHNEQFF TGTGCCAGCAGTGACTCTACGGGGGGGCCACACAATGAGCAGTTCTTC
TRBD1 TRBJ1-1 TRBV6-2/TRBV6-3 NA CASSPDRIMNTEAFF TGTGCCAGCAGCCCGGACAGGATAATGAACACTGAAGCTTTCTTT
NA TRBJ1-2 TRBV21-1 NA CASSKDVRSSYGYTF TGTGCCAGCAGCAAAGACGTCAGGTCGTCCTATGGCTACACCTTC
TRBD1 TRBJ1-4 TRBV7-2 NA CASSLVAVPLRDRKEKLFF TGTGCCAGCAGCTTAGTTGCGGTTCCTTTAAGGGACAGGAAGGAAAAACTGTTTTTT
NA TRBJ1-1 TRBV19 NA CASRTRGATNTEAFF TGTGCCAGTAGGACACGCGGGGCTACGAACACTGAAGCTTTCTTT
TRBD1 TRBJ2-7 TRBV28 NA CASSSLWDRGRSYEQYF TGTGCCAGCAGCTCACTGTGGGACAGGGGGCGCTCCTACGAGCAGTACTTC
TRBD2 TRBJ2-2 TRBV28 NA CASLAGGAGELFF TGTGCCAGCTTGGCGGGAGGGGCCGGGGAGCTGTTTTTT
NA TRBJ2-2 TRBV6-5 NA CASSSGTSNTGELFF TGTGCCAGCAGCTCCGGGACTTCAAACACCGGGGAGCTGTTTTTT